A single sample is the source of the 24 T cell receptor beta chains below, sequenced in a study of blood T cell repertoires in COVID-19. Only in-frame clones appear in the TCRdb table, and some are missing; sequencing was by immunoSEQ multiplex PCR. In the table there are 35,000 to 50,000 clones, about 89% of which are singletons. Sequencing was carried out using peripheral blood. These receptors came from a woman aged 30 to 39 in a cohort sampled during active COVID-19.

This clone was found once. The rearrangement joins TRBV5-6 to TRBJ1-1; D might be TRBD1 (5 bases). Trimming left V 4 bases short and J 7 bases short, with 20 bases between. The length of the CDR3 is 15 residues. Germline CDR1 is SGHDT and CDR2 is YYEEEE. The CDR3 DNA is TGTGCCAGCAGCCGGACTTACGGGGGATCAGGTGAAGCTTTCTTT. Translating it yields CASSRTYGGSGEAFF.

The chain couples TRBV7-9 to TRBJ1-6; a possible D gene is TRBD1 (5 bases). V lost 10 bases, J lost 6 bases, and 16 bases lay in between. The CDR3 sequence is 14 residues long. Germline lookup yields CDR1 SEHNR and CDR2 FQNEAQ (reference sequence). CDR3 region: CANEGDSPNSPLHF. The CDR3 coding sequence is TGTGCCAACGAAGGAGACAGCCCTAATTCACCCCTCCACTTT.

The CDR3 spells CASSFKLNYGYTF. For the CDR3, the DNA is TGTGCCAGCAGTTTTAAGCTTAACTATGGCTACACCTTC. The chain carries TRBV12-3 or TRBV12-4 and TRBJ1-2, with unresolved D. The CDR3 sequence is 13 residues long. V lost 3 bases and J 1 base, leaving 6 bases between the germline ends.

The chain carries TRBV2 and TRBJ1-1, with unresolved D. CDR3 length equals 14 residues. Germline V CDR1 and CDR2: SNHLY, FYNNEI. V lost 7 bases and J 1 base, leaving 13 bases between the germline ends. CDR3 sequence (DNA): TGTGCCAGCAAATACCTTGAGGGGAACACTGAAGCTTTCTTT. Its protein product is CASKYLEGNTEAFF.

This chain links TRBV6-2 or TRBV6-3 with TRBJ2-7; TRBD1 matches 7 bases. This CDR3 comprises 18 residues. J was trimmed by 2 bases and V by 6 bases; bases with no gene match: 19. CDR1 is MNHEY, CDR2 SVGEGT, per germline. The CDR3 here is CASSPLGGSGTVTYEQYF. In nucleotides, the CDR3 is TGTGCCAGCAGCCCCCTCGGTGGGAGTGGGACAGTAACCTACGAGCAGTACTTC.

The rearrangement links TRBV5-4 to TRBJ2-7; 9 nucleotides agree with TRBD1. Losses at the gene ends were 0 bases for V and 3 bases for J; bases not matched to a gene: 1. CDR3 size: 14 residues. Germline V gene data show CDR1 as SGHNT and CDR2 as YYREEE (reference sequence). CDR3 nucleotides: TGTGCCAGCAGCTTGGCGACAGGGGGCTACGAGCAGTACTTC. The encoded protein is CASSLATGGYEQYF.

The chain has TRBV7-2 and TRBJ2-5, with a possible D match to TRBD2 (6 bases). Trimming pared 0 bases from V and 9 bases from J, leaving 23 bases between. This CDR3 has 17 amino acids. CDR1 is SGHTA, CDR2 FQGNSA, per germline. CDR3 protein: CASSLAVQGRVGGSQYF. CDR3 sequence (DNA): TGTGCCAGCAGCTTAGCGGTTCAGGGCAGGGTTGGAGGGTCCCAGTACTTC.

V and J are TRBV4-1 and TRBJ2-7, with 11 bases matching TRBD2. This CDR3 is built from 15 residues. In germline, CDR1 is MGHRA, CDR2 YSYEKL. The J segment lost 4 bases and the V segment lost 1 base, leaving 3 bases of the junction unmatched. The CDR3 loop reads CASSQGSGGEYEQYF. The CDR3 coding sequence is TGCGCCAGCAGCCAAGGTAGCGGGGGGGAGTACGAGCAGTACTTC.

This sequence joins TRBV18 and TRBJ2-2; TRBD1 is a possible D gene (6 bases). Trimming shortened V by 3 bases and J by 6 bases, and 17 bases separated the two germline ends. Germline V lookup: CDR1 KGHSH, CDR2 LQKENI. The CDR3 covers 16 residues. For the CDR3, the DNA is TGTGCCAGCTCACCGGGACACGGGGCCCGCGCCGGGGAGCTGTTTTTT. This codes for CASSPGHGARAGELFF.

V is TRBV3-1 (or the pseudogene TRBV3-2) and J is TRBJ2-7; TRBD2 is a possible D gene (6 bases). The CDR3 spans 15 residues. V gave up 2 bases and J gave up 9 bases, with 20 bases separating them. Germline values: CDR1 LGHDT, CDR2 YNNKEL (reference sequence). As DNA, the CDR3 is TGTGCCAGCAGCCAAATGGGGAGGACCCCTGGGGGGCAGTACTTC. It is translated as CASSQMGRTPGGQYF.

This chain links TRBV9 with TRBJ2-7, with D unclear. The CDR3 sequence is 16 residues long. V shed 0 bases and J shed 2 bases, with 15 bases lying between them. Germline CDR1 is SGDLS and CDR2 is YYNGEE. The CDR3 DNA sequence: TGTGCCAGCAGCGTAGGGCGCTCCCTGGGCCCCTACGAGCAGTACTTC. This gives the protein CASSVGRSLGPYEQYF.

This rearrangement joins TRBV7-8 to TRBJ2-1, with TRBD1 matching 8 bases. V lost 0 bases and J lost 2; bases outside the gene matches: 3. The CDR3 runs to 16 residues. Germline assignment: CDR1 SGHVS and CDR2 FQNEAQ. The CDR3 region has the DNA TGTGCCAGCAGCTTAGCCCGGGACAGGACCTACAATGAGCAGTTCTTC. It specifies CASSLARDRTYNEQFF. The complete variable domain, with remaining parts taken from reference TRBV7-8 and TRBJ2-1, reads GAGVSQSPRYKVAKRGQDVALRCDPISGHVSLFWYQQALGQGPEFLTYFQNEAQLDKSGLPSDRFFAERPEGSVSTLKIQRTQQEDSAVYLCASSLARDRTYNEQFFGPGTRLTVL.

V usage is TRBV7-2 and J usage is TRBJ1-4; no reliable D call. The V end lost 3 bases, the J end lost 6 bases, and 17 bases lay between the germline ends. The CDR3 loop spans 16 amino acids. Looked up from germline, CDR1 is SGHTA and CDR2 is FQGNSA. CDR3 nucleotide sequence: TGTGCCAGCAGCTTCCTGTCGGTAGGGCGGGATGAAAAACTGTTTTTT. It yields the protein CASSFLSVGRDEKLFF.

The chain uses TRBV9 and TRBJ1-1, with TRBD1 identical over 10 bases. CDR1 is SGDLS and CDR2 is YYNGEE in the germline V gene. With V trimmed by 3 bases and J by 5 bases, 7 bases remained unmatched. The CDR3 covers 15 residues. DNA for the CDR3: TGTGCCAGCAGCGCGGGACAGGGGTTGGGGACTGAAGCTTTCTTT. Translation: CASSAGQGLGTEAFF.

Concerning this clone: One end of the junction is discordant with germline, which a read error may explain. The rearrangement links TRBV28 to TRBJ2-7; TRBD1 aligns across 7 bases. From germline, CDR1 is MDHEN and CDR2 SYDVKM. This CDR3 is 16 amino acids long. In DNA form, the CDR3 reads TGTGCCAGCAGTCCCACCCTCACCTCAGTTAGACAGGGAATGTCCTTC. As protein: CASSPTLTSVRQGMSF.

The V call is TRBV9, the J call TRBJ2-7; D is perhaps TRBD2 (5 bases). The V end was cut by 4 bases, the J end by 3 bases, with 14 bases between. The CDR3 consists of 14 residues. Germline V gene sequence: CDR1 SGDLS, CDR2 YYNGEE. The CDR3 spells CASSRTRGNYEQYF. The DNA for the CDR3 is TGTGCCAGCAGCAGGACCCGGGGAAACTACGAGCAGTACTTC. The entire variable domain, with the rest obtained from reference TRBV9 and TRBJ2-7, is as follows: DSGVTQTPKHLITATGQRVTLRCSPRSGDLSVYWYQQSLDQGLQFLIQYYNGEERAKGNILERFSAQQFPDLHSELNLSSLELGDSALYFCASSRTRGNYEQYFGPGTRLTVT.

The chain recombines TRBV5-1 with TRBJ2-1; TRBD2 matches at 12 bases. From germline, CDR1 is SGHRS and CDR2 YFSETQ. The ends lost 0 bases at V and 2 bases at J; junction bases unmatched: 6. The CDR3 is made up of 18 amino acids. The CDR3 loop reads CASSLARLAGDTYNEQFF. The CDR3 nucleotides are TGCGCCAGCAGCTTGGCCAGACTAGCGGGGGATACCTACAATGAGCAGTTCTTC.

The V gene is TRBV25-1, the J gene TRBJ2-3; TRBD1 matches 10 bases. Germline assignment: CDR1 MGHDK and CDR2 SYGVNS. V shed 5 bases, J shed 1 base, and the junction held 3 bases outside the gene matches. The CDR3 spans 15 residues. This CDR3 is CASSPGQGGTDTQYF. The CDR3 nucleotides read TGTGCCAGCAGTCCTGGACAGGGGGGCACAGATACGCAGTATTTT.

The V call is TRBV6-2 or TRBV6-3, the J call TRBJ2-7, with 13 bases that match TRBD2. This CDR3 contains 14 residues. Germline-derived CDR1 and CDR2 are MNHEY and SVGEGT. V was clipped by 5 bases and J by 7 bases; unmatched bases: 5. The DNA of the CDR3 is TGTGCCAGCAGTCCAACTAGCGGGAGGGGTGAGCAGTACTTC. It specifies CASSPTSGRGEQYF.

Only one count was recorded for this clone. The gene calls are TRBV28 and TRBJ2-5; D might be TRBD1 (7 bases). The germline V and J ends were trimmed by 3 bases and 5 bases, with 13 bases remaining between them. CDR1 is MDHEN, CDR2 SYDVKM, per germline. CDR3 length: 14 residues. CDR3: CASSFTQGGETQYF. The CDR3 nucleotides are TGTGCCAGCAGTTTCACGCAGGGGGGCGAGACCCAGTACTTC.

This clone was detected once. The V gene is TRBV12-3 or TRBV12-4, the J gene TRBJ2-7; D uncertain. This CDR3 spans 12 amino acids. V was cut by 6 bases and J by 1 base, with 7 bases left in between. The CDR3 sequence is CASRKLSYEQYF. The CDR3, as DNA: TGTGCCAGCAGGAAACTTTCCTACGAGCAGTACTTC.

J is TRBJ2-1 and V is TRBV10-1, with 10 bases aligning to TRBD2. Unmatched junction bases numbered 13, after V lost 9 bases and J lost 8 bases. This CDR3 has 15 residues. Germline V gene sequence: CDR1 WNHNN, CDR2 SYGVQD (reference sequence). The CDR3 DNA sequence: TGCGCCAGTTCCCCCGGGACTAGCGTTCCAGATGAGCAGTTCTTC. As protein: CASSPGTSVPDEQFF.

For this clone: At one end the junction does not follow the germline gene, possibly because of a read error. This chain joins TRBV7-7 and TRBJ2-1; the match to TRBD2 covers 15 bases. Germline loops: CDR1 SSHAT, CDR2 FNYEAQ (reference sequence). The CDR3 contains 16 residues. CDR3 nucleotides: TGTGCTAGCAGCTCGGGACTAGCGGGAGGCTACGATGAGCAGTTCTTC. Protein: CASSSGLAGGYDEQFF.

The chain combines TRBV9 with TRBJ2-2; D perhaps matches TRBD2 (5 bases). Germline loops: CDR1 SGDLS, CDR2 YYNGEE. V was trimmed by 3 bases and J by 4 bases, leaving 19 bases between them. The CDR3 totals 17 residues. The CDR3 region has the DNA TGTGCCAGCAGCGCCGAAAACTCTCTAGGAGGCACCGGGGAGCTGTTTTTT. Its protein is CASSAENSLGGTGELFF. Together with reference TRBV9 and TRBJ2-2, the CDR3 gives the full variable domain: DSGVTQTPKHLITATGQRVTLRCSPRSGDLSVYWYQQSLDQGLQFLIQYYNGEERAKGNILERFSAQQFPDLHSELNLSSLELGDSALYFCASSAENSLGGTGELFFGEGSRLTVL.